The rows below give T cell receptor beta chains drawn from one sample of a study of blood T cell repertoires in COVID-19. Some clones are missing from TCRdb's copy, which holds only in-frame ones; the method was immunoSEQ multiplex PCR. In the table there are about 98,000 clones, about four fifths of which are singletons. Sequenced: peripheral blood. Receptors originate from a man in his sixties or seventies with acute or convalescent COVID-19. CDR3s include the opening cysteine and the closing phenylalanine or tryptophan. Clone size, where shown, is once, few, many, or a class for clones that have expanded.

>TRBJ2-3|TRBV11-1|NA
CASRLRSVAADTQYF
>TRBJ1-2|TRBV11-2|NA
CASSLGQYYGYTF
>TRBJ2-2|TRBV7-6|NA
CASSLVGLSGNTGELFF
>TRBJ1-5|TRBV19|NA
CASSIWGQGNQPQHF
>TRBJ2-3|TRBV7-3|NA
CASSLGLAADTQYF
>TRBJ2-1|TRBV14|NA
CASSLTRGLAGSNEQFF
>TRBJ2-1|TRBV25-1|few
CASSVLAGDTYNEQFF
>TRBJ2-1|TRBV27|once
CASSCLTRSCHEQFF
>TRBJ2-5|TRBV15|few
CATSRDIRRGETQYF
>TRBJ2-2|TRBV14|NA
CASSGQITGELFF
>TRBJ1-4|TRBV11-1|NA
CASSSPGGPDEKLFF
>TRBJ1-2|TRBV7-2|NA
CASSLANGYTF
>TRBJ1-5|TRBV18|NA
CASSLGQTNQPQHF
>TRBJ1-1|TRBV2|NA
CASSATGALLTEAFF
>TRBJ1-3|TRBV7-2|NA
CASSLGTSSSGNTIYF
>TRBJ1-2|TRBV4-3|once
CASSQDHGGLGYTF
>TRBJ2-5|TRBV7-9|few
CASSPNGSGERQETQYF
>TRBJ1-2|TRBV5-4|NA
CASSLGGTGVPGYTF
>TRBJ2-1|TRBV9|NA
CASSEGAGGPQFF
>TRBJ2-7|TRBV5-5|NA
CASSPNAGTYEQYF
>TRBJ2-3|TRBV3-1/TRBV3-2|few
CASSQGYSDTQYF
>TRBJ2-7|TRBV9|NA
CASSVSGSYEQYF
>TRBJ2-7|TRBV19|few
CASGSYEQYF
>TRBJ1-2|TRBV27|NA
CASMPTGQGYGYTF
>TRBJ1-5|TRBV28|NA
CASSFLGTGGNQPQHF
>TRBJ2-2|TRBV27|few
CASSNRQLTNTGELFF
>TRBJ2-2|TRBV5-1|NA
CASSSGGAGTGELFF
>TRBJ1-2|TRBV19|NA
CASSILGTGGVYGYTF
>TRBJ2-7|TRBV7-9|NA
CASSFDRDSYEQYF
>TRBJ1-5|TRBV27|few
CASSMDRGNQPQHF
>TRBJ1-3|TRBV6-1|few
CASSEAGAAGNTIYF
>TRBJ2-7|TRBV27|many
CASSSPRTGKNYEQYF